This passage covers 27 T cell receptor beta chains from one sample sequenced in a study of cytomegalovirus exposure and HLA in healthy donors. The study ran its PCR with 60 Vbeta and 13 Jbeta primers. This table comes from immunoSEQ multiplex PCR, and its TCRdb copy is limited to in-frame clones, with some not included. Here the sample spans 76,000 or so clones, roughly 73% being singletons. Input material: PBMCs. The origin of the receptors is a woman in her thirties or forties in good health and CMV-seropositive.

The CDR3 sequence: CASSFPPGGGATEAFF. CDR3 coding DNA: TGTGCCAGCAGCTTCCCACCGGGTGGAGGGGCCACTGAAGCTTTCTTT. The chain is built from TRBV11-2 and TRBJ1-1, with D tentatively TRBD1 (5 bases). CDR1 and CDR2 (germline): SGHAT, FQNNGV. CDR3 length equals 16 residues. V shed 3 bases and J shed 4 bases, with 18 bases lying between them.

The chain couples TRBV5-6 to TRBJ2-5; D remains ambiguous. Germline V lookup: CDR1 SGHDT, CDR2 YYEEEE. This CDR3 region has 16 residues. V was trimmed by 2 bases and J by 11 bases, leaving 25 bases between them. Here the CDR3 DNA reads TGTGCCAGCAGCTTAGCTCTACAAGAGCCGACGCCGGAGCAGTACTTC. It codes for CASSLALQEPTPEQYF.

This chain joins TRBV10-3 and TRBJ2-7; 9 nucleotides match TRBD1. The V gene's germline CDR1 is ENHRY and CDR2 SYGVKD. The V gene end was trimmed by 3 bases and the J gene end by 5 bases; junction bases not matched to a gene: 5. This CDR3 has 14 amino acids. In DNA form, the CDR3 reads TGTGCCATCAGTGAACAGGGGGCGGTCGACGAGCAGTACTTC. It yields the protein CAISEQGAVDEQYF.

The chain uses TRBV4-3 and TRBJ2-3; D not certain. V gave up 3 bases and J gave up 9 bases, with 16 bases separating them. Germline V gene lookup returns CDR1 LGHNA and CDR2 YSLEER. The CDR3 has 14 residues. In DNA form, the CDR3 reads TGCGCCAGCAGCCAGGAAGTGGGCCCCGAAACGCAGTATTTT. This gives the protein CASSQEVGPETQYF.

The rearrangement links TRBV30 to TRBJ2-7; TRBD1 matches 11 bases. There are 13 residues in the CDR3. J lost 6 bases, V lost 4 bases, and 5 bases had no gene match. The germline V gene has CDR1 GTSNPN and CDR2 SVGIG (reference sequence). The CDR3 spells CAWIPGQGVEQYF. In DNA form, the CDR3 reads TGTGCCTGGATCCCGGGACAGGGGGTCGAGCAGTACTTC.

V usage is TRBV7-2 and J usage is TRBJ1-4, with D perhaps matching TRBD1 (6 bases). V lost 5 bases to trimming and J lost 10 bases, with 11 bases between them. Germline V gives CDR1 SGHTA, CDR2 FQGNSA. The CDR3 contains 12 residues. The CDR3 coding sequence is TGTGCCAGCAGCACGAGGGGGGGAAAACTGTTTTTT. This sequence encodes CASSTRGGKLFF.

The chain uses TRBV10-2 and TRBJ1-6, with D possibly TRBD1 on 5 matching bases. The germline V gene has CDR1 WSHSY and CDR2 SAAADI. V lost 7 bases to trimming and J lost 7 bases, with 14 bases between them. The CDR3 consists of 14 residues. CDR3 in amino acids: CASNQGPVNSPLHF. The CDR3 DNA sequence: TGCGCCAGCAACCAGGGTCCGGTCAATTCACCCCTCCACTTT.

This clone was counted once. This chain connects TRBV4-1 to TRBJ1-2; maybe TRBD1 (6 bases). The V end was cut by 1 base, the J end by 4 bases, with 10 bases between. This CDR3 region has 14 residues. The germline V gene encodes CDR1 MGHRA and CDR2 YSYEKL. The CDR3 loop reads CASSQGDRTYGYTF. The DNA of the CDR3 is TGCGCCAGCAGCCAAGGTGACAGGACCTATGGCTACACCTTC.

This clone has just one count. The gene calls are TRBV5-1 and TRBJ2-2; 10 bases are a match to TRBD2. After removal of 2 bases from V and 1 base from J, the junction contained 5 bases not matched to a gene. The CDR3 runs to 17 residues. Germline values: CDR1 SGHRS, CDR2 YFSETQ. The CDR3 spells CASSLGLAGVNTGELFF. CDR3 DNA sequence: TGCGCCAGCAGCTTAGGCCTAGCGGGAGTGAACACCGGGGAGCTGTTTTTT.

This clone was seen a few times. The chain couples TRBV6-6 to TRBJ1-1; D unresolved. The V end lost 5 bases, the J end lost 0 bases, and 13 bases lay between the germline ends. The CDR3 length is 15 residues. Germline assignment: CDR1 MNHNY and CDR2 SVGAGI (reference sequence). CDR3 bases: TGTGCCAGCAGTAACCAAGAGGGTTTGAACACTGAAGCTTTCTTT. Amino acid sequence: CASSNQEGLNTEAFF.

The chain has TRBV5-1 and TRBJ1-1; 9 nucleotides align to TRBD1. This CDR3 comprises 14 residues. The germline V gene encodes CDR1 SGHRS and CDR2 YFSETQ. V was pared by 5 bases and J by 2 bases, with 4 bases of the junction left unmatched. The CDR3 DNA follows: TGCGCCAGCAGACCGGGACAGGGTAACACTGAAGCTTTCTTT. Its protein product is CASRPGQGNTEAFF.

V and J are TRBV6-6 and TRBJ2-7; 7 positions match TRBD2. The CDR3 covers 15 residues. CDR1 and CDR2 (germline): MNHNY, SVGAGI (reference sequence). The V gene end was trimmed by 6 bases and the J gene end by 3 bases; junction bases not matched to a gene: 11. The DNA of the CDR3 is TGTGCCAGCAGCTACGCAGAGGGCGGGAGCTACGAGCAGTACTTC. Translating gives CASSYAEGGSYEQYF.

The chain is built from TRBV19 and TRBJ1-1; TRBD1 aligns across 7 bases. The CDR3 covers 14 residues. Per germline, CDR1 LNHDA and CDR2 SQIVND (reference sequence). With V trimmed by 3 bases and J by 4 bases, 5 bases remained unmatched. CDR3 in DNA: TGTGCCAGTAGTATTGGTGCAGGGGGCACTGAAGCTTTCTTT. This sequence encodes CASSIGAGGTEAFF.

This chain connects TRBV6-1 to TRBJ2-2; perhaps TRBD1 as D (5 bases). Germline V gene lookup returns CDR1 MNHNS and CDR2 SASEGT. The length of the CDR3 is 14 residues. V lost 2 bases to trimming and J lost 7 bases, with 11 bases between them. The CDR3 sequence: CASSEWQGDGELFF. The CDR3 DNA is TGTGCCAGCAGTGAATGGCAGGGCGACGGGGAGCTGTTTTTT.

V is TRBV4-2 and J is TRBJ1-4; D gene ambiguous. The CDR3 is 16 residues long. Trimming shortened V by 4 bases and J by 3 bases, and 15 bases separated the two germline ends. Germline lookup yields CDR1 LGHNA and CDR2 YNFKEQ. In DNA form, the CDR3 reads TGTGCCAGCAGCCGAAATGAAGGGAGTTCTAATGAAAAACTGTTTTTT. Translation: CASSRNEGSSNEKLFF.

The chain uses TRBV4-1 and TRBJ2-1, with 11 bases identical to TRBD2. Germline assignment: CDR1 MGHRA and CDR2 YSYEKL. The CDR3 totals 18 residues. J gave up 7 bases and V 3 bases, and 14 bases lay outside the gene matches. The CDR3 region has the DNA TGCGCCAGCAGCCATCGGTCTCCACTAGCGGGAGCAGGAAATGAGCAGTTCTTC. Amino acids: CASSHRSPLAGAGNEQFF.

This chain connects TRBV18 to TRBJ1-2, with 8 bases fitting TRBD1. The germline V gene encodes CDR1 KGHSH and CDR2 LQKENI. J lost 5 bases, V lost 3 bases, and 2 bases had no gene match. This CDR3 region has 13 residues. CDR3 DNA sequence: TGTGCCAGCTCACCGACAGGGGAGTATGGCTACACCTTC. It specifies CASSPTGEYGYTF.

The chain has TRBV19 and TRBJ1-1; D not certain. CDR3 length: 19 amino acids. In germline, CDR1 is LNHDA, CDR2 SQIVND (reference sequence). V was clipped by 4 bases and J by 0 bases, with 24 bases between them. The CDR3 region is CASSTRAPSWQRMNTEAFF. CDR3 coding DNA: TGTGCCAGTAGTACTCGAGCGCCTTCTTGGCAAAGGATGAACACTGAAGCTTTCTTT.

About this clone: Given the absence of the conserved phenylalanine or tryptophan at the CDR3 end, a read error is likely. The chain is built from TRBV30 and TRBJ1-3, with D possibly matching TRBD1 (5 bases). This CDR3 has 14 residues. V dropped 2 bases and J dropped 2 bases, with 10 bases sitting between them. Germline CDR1 and CDR2: GTSNPN and SVGIG (reference sequence). The CDR3 is CAWSPGTAGNTIYV. The CDR3 bases are TGTGCCTGGAGTCCCGGGACTGCTGGAAACACCATATATGTT.

The gene calls are TRBV4-3 and TRBJ1-6; a weak D match, TRBD1 (5 bases). Germline V gene sequence: CDR1 LGHNA, CDR2 YSLEER. The CDR3 runs 15 residues. V was clipped by 0 bases and J by 4 bases, with 7 bases between them. This chain's CDR3 is CASSQDGGYNSPLHF. As DNA, the CDR3 is TGCGCCAGCAGCCAAGACGGGGGGTATAATTCACCCCTCCACTTT.

Remarks on this clone: At one of its ends the junction is not consistent with the germline gene, which may arise from a read error. The chain uses TRBV7-7 and TRBJ2-2; D is uncertain. This CDR3 spans 14 amino acids. Germline CDR1 reads SSHAT; CDR2 reads FNYEAQ (reference sequence). The CDR3 DNA sequence: TGTGCTAGCAGCTTCCGACTGGGCACCGGGGAGCTGTTTTTT. It codes for CASSFRLGTGELFF. The whole variable domain, remainder taken from reference TRBV7-7 and TRBJ2-2, is GAGVSQSPRYKVTKRGQDVTLRCDPISSHATLYWYQQALGQGPEFLTYFNYEAQPDKSGLPSDRFSAERPEGSISTLTIQRTEQRDSAMYRCASSFRLGTGELFFGEGSRLTVL.

This clone showed up just a few times. V usage is TRBV10-1 and J usage is TRBJ1-1; D gene ambiguous. CDR1 is WNHNN, CDR2 SYGVQD, per germline (reference sequence). Trimming took 3 bases from V and 2 from J, leaving 7 bases between them. CDR3 size: 13 residues. DNA of the CDR3: TGCGCCAGCAGTGATCAGGTAAACACTGAAGCTTTCTTT. It specifies CASSDQVNTEAFF.

The chain links TRBV4-3 to TRBJ2-5; D ambiguous. CDR1 LGHNA and CDR2 YSLEER come from the germline V gene. With 3 bases removed from V and 5 bases from J, the gap between germline ends came to 25 bases. This CDR3 spans 18 amino acids. The CDR3, as DNA: TGCGCCAGCAGCCAGCTTCTTGCCGTCGGTAACGCGCGGGAGACCCAGTACTTC. Translated: CASSQLLAVGNARETQYF.

This chain connects TRBV7-8 to TRBJ1-5, with 8 nucleotides matching TRBD1. Looked up from germline, CDR1 is SGHVS and CDR2 is FQNEAQ. The CDR3 covers 16 residues. V shed 1 base, J shed 3 bases, and the junction held 5 bases outside the gene matches. The CDR3 is CASSLDQGALNQPQHF. The CDR3 DNA sequence: TGTGCCAGCAGCTTAGACCAGGGGGCTCTCAATCAGCCCCAGCATTTT.

This clone was seen a handful of times. This sequence joins TRBV4-3 and TRBJ2-1, with TRBD2 as a possible D gene (5 bases). V was clipped by 0 bases and J by 4 bases, with 7 bases between them. The CDR3 has 14 residues. CDR1 LGHNA and CDR2 YSLEER come from the germline V gene. The CDR3 loop reads CASSQDLAYNEQFF. The DNA for the CDR3 is TGCGCCAGCAGCCAAGACCTAGCTTACAATGAGCAGTTCTTC.

This clone was counted a few times. DNA of the CDR3: TGTGCCAGCAGCTTCAAAACCGGGACAGGGTTGGATGAGCAGTTCTTC. Its protein is CASSFKTGTGLDEQFF. This chain uses TRBV5-6 with TRBJ2-1; 9 positions match TRBD1. CDR3 length: 16 residues. Germline V gene data show CDR1 as SGHDT and CDR2 as YYEEEE. Losses at the gene ends were 2 bases for V and 8 bases for J; bases not matched to a gene: 11.

This clone was recorded a few times. V and J are TRBV30 and TRBJ2-7, with TRBD1 matching 7 bases. V was clipped by 2 bases and J by 8 bases; unmatched bases: 6. Looked up from germline, CDR1 is GTSNPN and CDR2 is SVGIG (reference sequence). This CDR3 region has 12 residues. In DNA, the CDR3 is TGTGCCTGGAGTTCGACAGGGCTAAAGCAGTACTTC. This gives the protein CAWSSTGLKQYF.